Each of the 17 T cell receptor beta chains below was sequenced from the same sample in a study of T cell changes during pregnancy in multiple sclerosis. Profiling relied on immunoSEQ multiplex PCR, and the TCRdb table lists in-frame clones only, not all of them. The sample lists tens of thousands of clones; 90% to 95% were seen once. The specimen comprised peripheral blood, sampled after pregnancy. The receptor source for this set is a female donor with multiple sclerosis, enrolled in a pregnancy study.

This clone was detected a few times. This chain joins TRBV30 and TRBJ2-7, with D possibly being TRBD2 (5 bases). CDR3 length: 14 residues. The germline CDR1 and CDR2 sequences are GTSNPN and SVGIG (reference sequence). The germline V and J ends were trimmed by 4 bases and 0 bases, with 13 bases remaining between them. Here the CDR3 DNA reads TGTGCCTGGACCCGGGGTGGGAGCTCCTACGAGCAGTACTTC. It translates to CAWTRGGSSYEQYF.

This chain joins TRBV7-9 and TRBJ1-3, with 8 bases fitting TRBD1. The CDR3 sequence is 15 residues long. Unmatched junction bases numbered 11, after V lost 5 bases and J lost 8 bases. CDR1 and CDR2 (germline): SEHNR, FQNEAQ (reference sequence). For the CDR3, the DNA is TGTGCCAGCAGCATTACCGGGACAGGTGGGGACACCATATATTTT. Residues: CASSITGTGGDTIYF.

The J gene is TRBJ1-5, the V gene TRBV6-5; 7 bases line up with TRBD1. CDR3 length: 14 residues. Germline V gives CDR1 MNHEY, CDR2 SVGAGI. The junction had 5 bases not matched to a gene; V was cut back by 4 bases and J by 5 bases. CDR3: CASSLGQDYQPQHF. CDR3 in DNA: TGTGCCAGCAGTTTAGGACAGGATTATCAGCCCCAGCATTTT.

The CDR3 nucleotides read TGTGCCAGCAGCGCGGACAGGGCTAGGAACTACGAGCAGTACTTC. This sequence encodes CASSADRARNYEQYF. The V and J genes are TRBV7-2 and TRBJ2-7; 8 bases match TRBD1. CDR3 size: 15 residues. Per germline, CDR1 SGHTA and CDR2 FQGNSA. V shed 5 bases, J shed 3 bases, and the junction held 9 bases outside the gene matches.

The chain employs TRBV28 and TRBJ1-4; D is unclear. Trimming took off 4 bases at V and 6 bases at J, with 12 bases between the two ends. Germline CDR1 and CDR2: MDHEN and SYDVKM. The CDR3 sequence is 14 residues long. The CDR3 DNA sequence: TGTGCCAGCAGTTCGCCTGGGCAGGATGAAAAACTGTTTTTT. Translated, it gives CASSSPGQDEKLFF.

CDR3 sequence (DNA): TGTGCCTGGAGCGGGACCGGACTAGCGGGGGCCAATGAGCAGTTCTTC. Residues: CAWSGTGLAGANEQFF. This chain joins TRBV30 and TRBJ2-1; the match to TRBD2 covers 13 bases. There are 16 residues in the CDR3. CDR1 GTSNPN and CDR2 SVGIG come from the germline V gene (reference sequence). Germline trimming cut 3 bases from V and 6 bases from J; bases unmatched to any gene: 8.

The CDR3 is CASSININQPQHF. CDR3 nucleotides: TGTGCCAGCAGCATTAATATTAATCAGCCCCAGCATTTT. V is TRBV11-2 and J is TRBJ1-5; D is ambiguous. This CDR3 has 13 residues. CDR1 is SGHAT and CDR2 is FQNNGV in the germline V gene. V was shortened by 5 bases and J by 4 bases, with 9 bases between the two germline ends.

Regarding this clone: A much larger clone differs by one base, so this may be a read error. The chain employs TRBV9 and TRBJ2-7, with 10 bases lining up with TRBD1. CDR3 size: 14 residues. J gave up 3 bases and V 5 bases, and 5 bases lay outside the gene matches. CDR1 is SGDLS and CDR2 is YYNGEE in the germline V gene. CDR3 protein: CASSAGTGDYEQYF. CDR3 DNA: TGTGCCAGCAGTGCCGGGACAGGGGACTACGAGCAGTACTTC.

This chain uses TRBV28 with TRBJ1-2; 10 bases match TRBD1. With 1 base clipped from V and 4 bases from J, the junction kept 6 bases outside the gene matches. The CDR3 totals 16 residues. Germline-derived CDR1 and CDR2 are MDHEN and SYDVKM. The CDR3 region is CASSLLTGTGVYGYTF. CDR3 coding DNA: TGTGCCAGCAGTTTATTGACCGGGACAGGGGTCTATGGCTACACCTTC.

The gene calls are TRBV18 and TRBJ2-7, with a weak D call TRBD2 (5 bases). There are 14 residues in the CDR3. V lost 4 bases to trimming and J lost 5 bases, with 15 bases between them. Germline V gives CDR1 KGHSH, CDR2 LQKENI. The CDR3 nucleotides are TGTGCCAGCTCACTCGGAGCCCCGAGGGACGAGCAGTACTTC. Protein: CASSLGAPRDEQYF. Based on the CDR3 plus reference TRBV18 and TRBJ2-7, the full variable domain is NAGVMQNPRHLVRRRGQEARLRCSPMKGHSHVYWYRQLPEEGLKFMVYLQKENIIDESGMPKERFSAEFPKEGPSILRIQQVVRGDSAAYFCASSLGAPRDEQYFGPGTRLTVT.

The chain carries TRBV18 and TRBJ1-1; D remains ambiguous. Germline V gives CDR1 KGHSH, CDR2 LQKENI. The CDR3 is 12 residues long. V lost 3 bases to trimming and J lost 7 bases, with 9 bases between them. CDR3: CASSPIRGEAFF. The CDR3 DNA reads TGTGCCAGCTCACCCATCAGAGGTGAAGCTTTCTTT.

This clone was detected once. V gene TRBV7-8 combines with J gene TRBJ1-3; D unclear. Germline V CDR1 and CDR2: SGHVS, FQNEAQ. V dropped 5 bases and J dropped 4 bases, with 12 bases sitting between them. This CDR3 has 14 residues. The CDR3 DNA reads as TGTGCCAGCAGCGTCGGAGGGAGAGGAAACACCATATATTTT. It codes for CASSVGGRGNTIYF.

This clone came up once. V and J are TRBV25-1 and TRBJ1-1; perhaps TRBD1 as D (6 bases). CDR1 MGHDK and CDR2 SYGVNS come from the germline V gene. Trimming removed 3 bases from V and 2 bases from J, with 13 bases in between. The CDR3 is made up of 15 amino acids. The CDR3 sequence: CASSEFGTPNTEAFF. The CDR3 DNA follows: TGTGCCAGCAGTGAGTTCGGGACACCCAACACTGAAGCTTTCTTT.

The CDR3 nucleotides are TGTGCCAGCTCACGGTTGGCAGATAACACCGGGGAGCTGTTTTTT. Its protein is CASSRLADNTGELFF. The chain couples TRBV18 to TRBJ2-2; D unclear. Looked up from germline, CDR1 is KGHSH and CDR2 is LQKENI. This CDR3 has 15 amino acids. Trimming shortened V by 4 bases and J by 2 bases, and 11 bases separated the two germline ends.

The V and J genes are TRBV10-3 and TRBJ1-5; the D gene is possibly TRBD1 (6 bases). Trimming removed 3 bases from V and 3 bases from J, with 15 bases in between. There are 16 residues in the CDR3. Germline CDR1 and CDR2: ENHRY and SYGVKD. This CDR3 reads CAISDWDRQVNQPQHF. CDR3 nucleotide sequence: TGTGCCATCAGTGATTGGGACCGACAGGTCAATCAGCCCCAGCATTTT.

This chain links TRBV7-9 with TRBJ2-1; D possibly corresponds to TRBD1 (6 bases). The CDR3 extends over 15 amino acids. Trimming left V 2 bases short and J 7 bases short, with 15 bases between. Germline CDR1 SEHNR, CDR2 FQNEAQ (reference sequence). In DNA form, the CDR3 reads TGTGCCAGCAGCTTATCTACAGGGATCGCAAATGAGCAGTTCTTC. Amino acids: CASSLSTGIANEQFF.

This clone was seen a single time. The chain employs TRBV9 and TRBJ2-5, with 8 bases that match TRBD2. This CDR3 spans 15 amino acids. CDR1 is SGDLS and CDR2 is YYNGEE in the germline V gene. Trimming removed 4 bases from V and 4 bases from J; junction bases left unmatched: 9. This CDR3 reads CASSQGRGAGETQYF. For the CDR3, the DNA is TGTGCCAGCAGCCAGGGGCGGGGGGCCGGAGAGACCCAGTACTTC.